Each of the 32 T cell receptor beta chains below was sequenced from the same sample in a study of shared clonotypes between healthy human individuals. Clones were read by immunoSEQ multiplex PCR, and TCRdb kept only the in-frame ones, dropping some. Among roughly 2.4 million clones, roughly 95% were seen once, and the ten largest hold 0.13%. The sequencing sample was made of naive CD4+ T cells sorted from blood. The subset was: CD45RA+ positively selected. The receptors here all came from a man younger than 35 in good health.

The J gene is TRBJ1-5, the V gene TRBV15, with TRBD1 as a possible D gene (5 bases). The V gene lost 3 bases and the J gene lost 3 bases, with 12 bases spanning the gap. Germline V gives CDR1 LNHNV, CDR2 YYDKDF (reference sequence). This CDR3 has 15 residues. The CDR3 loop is CATSRDRGVNQPQHF. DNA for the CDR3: TGTGCCACCAGCAGGGACCGAGGGGTCAATCAGCCCCAGCATTTT.

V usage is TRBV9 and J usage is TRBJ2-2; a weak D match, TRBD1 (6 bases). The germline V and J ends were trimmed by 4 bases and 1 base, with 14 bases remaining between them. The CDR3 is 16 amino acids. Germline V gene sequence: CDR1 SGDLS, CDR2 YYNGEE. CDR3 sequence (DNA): TGTGCCAGCAGCTCGACCGGGACACTGAACACCGGGGAGCTGTTTTTT. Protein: CASSSTGTLNTGELFF.

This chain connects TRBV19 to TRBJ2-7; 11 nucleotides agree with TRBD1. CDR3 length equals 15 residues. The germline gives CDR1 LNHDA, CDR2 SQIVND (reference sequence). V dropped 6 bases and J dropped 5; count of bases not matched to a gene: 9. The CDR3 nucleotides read TGTGCCAGTAGGAAGGGACAGGGGGTTTTCGACGAGCAGTACTTC. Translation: CASRKGQGVFDEQYF. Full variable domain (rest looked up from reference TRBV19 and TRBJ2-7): DGGITQSPKYLFRKEGQNVTLSCEQNLNHDAMYWYRQDPGQGLRLIYYSQIVNDFQKGDIAEGYSVSREKKESFPLTVTSAQKNPTAFYLCASRKGQGVFDEQYFGPGTRLTVT.

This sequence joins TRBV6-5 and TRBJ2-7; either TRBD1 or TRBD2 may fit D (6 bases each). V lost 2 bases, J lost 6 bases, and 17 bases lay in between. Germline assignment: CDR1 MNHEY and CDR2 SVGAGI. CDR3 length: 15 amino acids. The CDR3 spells CASSYDGGSPREQYF. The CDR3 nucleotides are TGTGCCAGCAGTTACGACGGGGGCTCCCCCCGCGAGCAGTACTTC.

CDR3 loop: CASSYSLGGEKLFF. DNA for the CDR3: TGCGCCAGCAGCTATAGCCTCGGGGGGGAAAAACTGTTTTTT. This chain uses TRBV4-1 with TRBJ1-4, with D possibly being TRBD1 (5 bases). V was clipped by 5 bases and J by 8 bases, with 15 bases between them. Germline assignment: CDR1 MGHRA and CDR2 YSYEKL. CDR3 length: 14 residues.

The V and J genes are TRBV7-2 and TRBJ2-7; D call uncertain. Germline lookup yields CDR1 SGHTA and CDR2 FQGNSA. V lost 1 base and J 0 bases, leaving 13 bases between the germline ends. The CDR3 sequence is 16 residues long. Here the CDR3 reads CASSLVGIPYSYEQYF. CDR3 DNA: TGTGCCAGCAGCTTAGTAGGTATCCCTTACTCCTACGAGCAGTACTTC.

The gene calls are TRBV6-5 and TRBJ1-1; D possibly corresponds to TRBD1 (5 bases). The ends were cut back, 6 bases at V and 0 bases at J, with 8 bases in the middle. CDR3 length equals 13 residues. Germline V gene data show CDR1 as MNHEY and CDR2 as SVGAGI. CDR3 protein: CASRQGLNTEAFF. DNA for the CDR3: TGTGCCAGCAGGCAGGGCCTGAACACTGAAGCTTTCTTT.

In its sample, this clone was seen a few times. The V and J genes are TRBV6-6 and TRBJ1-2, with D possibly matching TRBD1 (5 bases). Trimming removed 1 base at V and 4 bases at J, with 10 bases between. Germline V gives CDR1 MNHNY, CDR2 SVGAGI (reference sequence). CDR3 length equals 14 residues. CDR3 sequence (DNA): TGTGCCAGCAGTTACTTAGACAGAGCCTATGGCTACACCTTC. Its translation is CASSYLDRAYGYTF.

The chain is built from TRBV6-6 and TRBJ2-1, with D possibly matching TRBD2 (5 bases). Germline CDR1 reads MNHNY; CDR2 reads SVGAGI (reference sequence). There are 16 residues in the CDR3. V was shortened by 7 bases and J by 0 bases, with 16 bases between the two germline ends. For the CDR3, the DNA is TGTGCCAGCACCGCCCTGCCGGGAAGCTCCTACAATGAGCAGTTCTTC. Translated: CASTALPGSSYNEQFF.

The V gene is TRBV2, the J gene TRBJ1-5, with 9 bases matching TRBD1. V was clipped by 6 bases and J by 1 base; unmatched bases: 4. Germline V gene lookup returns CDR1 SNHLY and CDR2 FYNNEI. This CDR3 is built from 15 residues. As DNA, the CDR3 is TGTGCCAGCAGCCTGGACAGGGGCAGCAATCAGCCCCAGCATTTT. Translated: CASSLDRGSNQPQHF.

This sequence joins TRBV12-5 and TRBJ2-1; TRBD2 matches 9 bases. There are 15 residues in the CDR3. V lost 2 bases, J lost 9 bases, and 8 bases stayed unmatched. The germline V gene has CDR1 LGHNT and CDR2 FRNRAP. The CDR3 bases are TGTGCTAGTGGTTTGTTGGCTAGCGGGATGAGTGAGCAGTTCTTC. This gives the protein CASGLLASGMSEQFF.

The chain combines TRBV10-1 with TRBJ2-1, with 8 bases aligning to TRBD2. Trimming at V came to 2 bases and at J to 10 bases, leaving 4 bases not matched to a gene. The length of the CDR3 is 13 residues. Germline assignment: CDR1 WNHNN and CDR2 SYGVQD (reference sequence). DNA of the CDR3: TGCGCCAGCAGTGAGAGGCGGGAGGAGGAGCAGTTCTTC. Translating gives CASSERREEEQFF.

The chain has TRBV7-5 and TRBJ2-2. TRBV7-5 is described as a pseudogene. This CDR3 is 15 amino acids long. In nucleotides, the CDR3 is TGTGCCAGAAGCTTACGGCTGACGAACACCGGGGAGCTGTTTTTT. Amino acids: CARSLRLTNTGELFF.

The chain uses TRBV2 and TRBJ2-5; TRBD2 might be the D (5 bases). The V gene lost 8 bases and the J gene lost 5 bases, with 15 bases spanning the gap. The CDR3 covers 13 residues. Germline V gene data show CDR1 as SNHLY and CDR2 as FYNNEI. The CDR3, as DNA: TGTGCCAGCCCGGGAAGGAATTGGGAGACCCAGTACTTC. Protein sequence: CASPGRNWETQYF.

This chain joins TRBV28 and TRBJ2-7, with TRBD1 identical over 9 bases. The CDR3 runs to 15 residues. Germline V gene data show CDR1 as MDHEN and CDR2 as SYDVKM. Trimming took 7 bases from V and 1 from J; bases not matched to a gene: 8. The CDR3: CASTTLGTGSYEQYF. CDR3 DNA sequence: TGTGCCAGCACCACTCTCGGGACAGGGTCCTACGAGCAGTACTTC. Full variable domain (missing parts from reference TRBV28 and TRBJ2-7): DVKVTQSSRYLVKRTGEKVFLECVQDMDHENMFWYRQDPGLGLRLIYFSYDVKMKEKGDIPEGYSVSREKKERFSLILESASTNQTSMYLCASTTLGTGSYEQYFGPGTRLTVT.

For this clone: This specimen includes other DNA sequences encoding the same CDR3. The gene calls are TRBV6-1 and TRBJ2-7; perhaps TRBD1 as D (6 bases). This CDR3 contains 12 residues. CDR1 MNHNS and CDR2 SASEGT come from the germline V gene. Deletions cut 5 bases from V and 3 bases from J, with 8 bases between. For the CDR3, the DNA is TGTGCCAGCAGTTTACAGGGCTACGAGCAGTACTTC. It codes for CASSLQGYEQYF.

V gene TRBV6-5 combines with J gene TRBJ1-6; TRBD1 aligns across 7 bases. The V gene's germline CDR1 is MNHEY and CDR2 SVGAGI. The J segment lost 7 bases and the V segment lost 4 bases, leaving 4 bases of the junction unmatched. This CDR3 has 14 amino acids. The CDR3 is CASSSGGRNSPLHF. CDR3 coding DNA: TGTGCCAGCAGTTCAGGGGGTAGGAATTCACCCCTCCACTTT.

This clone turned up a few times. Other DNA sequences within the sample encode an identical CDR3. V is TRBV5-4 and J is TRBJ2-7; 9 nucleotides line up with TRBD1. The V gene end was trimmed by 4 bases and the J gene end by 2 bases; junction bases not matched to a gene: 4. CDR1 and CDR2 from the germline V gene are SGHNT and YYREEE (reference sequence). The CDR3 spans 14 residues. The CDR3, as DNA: TGTGCCAGCAGCCCGGGACAGGGCCCCTACGAGCAGTACTTC. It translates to CASSPGQGPYEQYF.

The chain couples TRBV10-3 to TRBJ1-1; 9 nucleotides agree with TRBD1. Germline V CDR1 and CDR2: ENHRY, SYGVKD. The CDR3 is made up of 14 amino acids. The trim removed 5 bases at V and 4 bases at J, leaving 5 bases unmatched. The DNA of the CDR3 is TGTGCCATCAGTCTCGGACAGGGGAGCACTGAAGCTTTCTTT. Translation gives CAISLGQGSTEAFF.

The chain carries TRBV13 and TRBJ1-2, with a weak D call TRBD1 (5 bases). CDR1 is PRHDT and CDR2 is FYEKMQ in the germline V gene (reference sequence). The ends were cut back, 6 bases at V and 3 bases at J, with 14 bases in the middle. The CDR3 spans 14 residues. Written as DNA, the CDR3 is TGTGCCAGCAGAAAAGCAGGGTCCCACTATGGCTACACCTTC. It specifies CASRKAGSHYGYTF.

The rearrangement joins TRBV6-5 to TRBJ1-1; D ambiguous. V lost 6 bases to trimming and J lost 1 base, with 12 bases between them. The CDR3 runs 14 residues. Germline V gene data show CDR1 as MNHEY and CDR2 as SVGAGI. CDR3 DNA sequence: TGTGCCAGCAGGTCCCTAATAGGGAACACTGAAGCTTTCTTT. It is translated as CASRSLIGNTEAFF.

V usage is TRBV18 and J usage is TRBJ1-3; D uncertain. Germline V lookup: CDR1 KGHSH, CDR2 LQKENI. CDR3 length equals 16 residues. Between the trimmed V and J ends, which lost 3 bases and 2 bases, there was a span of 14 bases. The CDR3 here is CASSPGFDKAGNTIYF. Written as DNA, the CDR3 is TGTGCCAGCTCACCGGGCTTCGACAAAGCTGGAAACACCATATATTTT. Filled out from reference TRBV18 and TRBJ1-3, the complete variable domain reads NAGVMQNPRHLVRRRGQEARLRCSPMKGHSHVYWYRQLPEEGLKFMVYLQKENIIDESGMPKERFSAEFPKEGPSILRIQQVVRGDSAAYFCASSPGFDKAGNTIYFGEGSWLTVV.

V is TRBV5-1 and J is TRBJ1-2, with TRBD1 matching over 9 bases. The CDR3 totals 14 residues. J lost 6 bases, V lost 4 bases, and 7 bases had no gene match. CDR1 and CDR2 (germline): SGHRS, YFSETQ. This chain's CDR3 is CASSARDRVDGYTF. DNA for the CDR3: TGCGCCAGCAGCGCCCGGGACAGGGTGGATGGCTACACCTTC.

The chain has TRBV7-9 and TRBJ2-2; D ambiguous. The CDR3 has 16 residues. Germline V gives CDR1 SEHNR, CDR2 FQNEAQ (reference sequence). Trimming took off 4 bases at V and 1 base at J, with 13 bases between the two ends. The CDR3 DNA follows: TGTGCCAGCAGCTATGGTGGTGGGATGAACACCGGGGAGCTGTTTTTT. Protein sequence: CASSYGGGMNTGELFF.

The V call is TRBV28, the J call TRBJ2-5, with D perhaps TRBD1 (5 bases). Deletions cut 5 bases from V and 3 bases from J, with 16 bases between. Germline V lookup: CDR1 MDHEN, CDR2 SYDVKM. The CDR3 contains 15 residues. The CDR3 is CASSTREKFKETQYF. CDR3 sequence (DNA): TGTGCCAGCAGTACCAGGGAAAAGTTCAAAGAGACCCAGTACTTC.

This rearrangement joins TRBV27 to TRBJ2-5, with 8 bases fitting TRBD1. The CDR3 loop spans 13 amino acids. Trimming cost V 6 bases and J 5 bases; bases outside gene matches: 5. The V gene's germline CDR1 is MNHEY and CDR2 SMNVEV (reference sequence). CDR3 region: CASRRTGTETQYF. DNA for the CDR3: TGTGCCAGCAGGCGGACAGGGACGGAGACCCAGTACTTC.

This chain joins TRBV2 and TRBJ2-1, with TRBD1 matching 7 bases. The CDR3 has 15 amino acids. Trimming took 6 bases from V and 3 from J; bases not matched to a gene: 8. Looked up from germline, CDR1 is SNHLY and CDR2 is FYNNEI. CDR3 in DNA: TGTGCCAGCAGCGTTGACCGGGACAGCTACAATGAGCAGTTCTTC. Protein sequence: CASSVDRDSYNEQFF.

The CDR3 reads CATAGTGSTGELFF. As DNA, the CDR3 is TGTGCCACAGCCGGGACAGGGTCCACCGGGGAGCTGTTTTTT. This rearrangement joins TRBV30 to TRBJ2-2; 9 nucleotides align to TRBD1. The V gene's germline CDR1 is GTSNPN and CDR2 SVGIG (reference sequence). The CDR3 consists of 14 residues. The trim removed 8 bases at V and 4 bases at J, leaving 8 bases unmatched.

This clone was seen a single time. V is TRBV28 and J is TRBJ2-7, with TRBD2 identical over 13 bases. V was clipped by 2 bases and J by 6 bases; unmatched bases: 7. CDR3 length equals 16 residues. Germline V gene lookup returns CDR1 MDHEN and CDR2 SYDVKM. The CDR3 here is CASSLAGLAGAGEQYF. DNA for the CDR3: TGTGCCAGCAGTTTAGCCGGACTAGCGGGGGCCGGCGAGCAGTACTTC.

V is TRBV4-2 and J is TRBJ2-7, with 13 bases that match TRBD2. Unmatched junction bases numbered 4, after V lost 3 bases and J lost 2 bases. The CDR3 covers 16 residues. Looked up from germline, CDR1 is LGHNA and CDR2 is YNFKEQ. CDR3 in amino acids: CASSQDGLAGAYEQYF. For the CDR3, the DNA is TGTGCCAGCAGCCAGGATGGACTAGCGGGGGCCTACGAGCAGTACTTC.

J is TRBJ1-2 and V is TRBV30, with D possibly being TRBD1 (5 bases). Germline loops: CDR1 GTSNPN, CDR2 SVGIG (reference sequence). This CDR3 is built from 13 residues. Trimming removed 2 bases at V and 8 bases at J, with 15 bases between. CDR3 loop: CAWSLRWGVGYTF. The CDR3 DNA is TGTGCCTGGAGTCTTAGGTGGGGGGTAGGCTACACCTTC. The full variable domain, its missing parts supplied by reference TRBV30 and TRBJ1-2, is SQTIHQWPATLVQPVGSPLSLECTVEGTSNPNLYWYRQAAGRGLQLLFYSVGIGQISSEVPQNLSASRPQDRQFILSSKKLLLSDSGFYLCAWSLRWGVGYTFGSGTRLTVV.

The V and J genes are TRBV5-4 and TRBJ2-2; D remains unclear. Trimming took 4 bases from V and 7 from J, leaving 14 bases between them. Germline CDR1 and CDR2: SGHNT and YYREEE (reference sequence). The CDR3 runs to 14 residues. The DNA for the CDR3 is TGTGCCAGCAGCCTAGAATGGGCTAGCGGGGAGCTGTTTTTT. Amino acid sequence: CASSLEWASGELFF.